One sample yielded the 24 T cell receptor beta chains listed below, sequenced in a study of blood T cells in healthy people across ages. Through a sample-barcoded 5' primer and a J-beta primer mix, a second PCR was run for roughly 7 to 11 cycles. In TCRdb, the 5' RACE reads were re-called with MiXCR into one record per CDR3 protein. Here the sample spans around 1,500,000 distinct CDR3 sequences, over 25% being singletons. Sequenced input: blood. These receptors were obtained from a woman in her 30s in good health.

The V call is TRBV12-3 or TRBV12-4, the J call TRBJ2-1, with 8 positions matching TRBD2. The CDR3 loop spans 16 amino acids. With V trimmed by 2 bases and J by 2 bases, 5 bases remained unmatched. The CDR3 sequence: CASSLRDSGTYNEQFF. CDR3 in DNA: TGTGCCAGCAGTTTACGAGATAGCGGGACCTACAATGAGCAGTTCTTC.

This clonotype appeared many times. The chain joins TRBV20-1 to TRBJ2-1; D is ambiguous. CDR3 length: 11 amino acids. The V gene lost 5 bases and the J gene lost 5 bases, with 7 bases spanning the gap. Germline-derived CDR1 and CDR2 are DFQATT and SNEGSKA (reference sequence). This CDR3 is CSAWMDNEQFF. For the CDR3, the DNA is TGCAGTGCTTGGATGGACAATGAGCAGTTCTTC.

In this sample, this clonotype turned up many times. The genes are TRBV11-2 and TRBJ2-3; the D is unclear. Trimming removed 1 base from V and 5 bases from J, with 4 bases in between. The CDR3 runs to 12 residues. Germline lookup yields CDR1 SGHAT and CDR2 FQNNGV. This CDR3 is CASSLVLDTQYF. As DNA, the CDR3 is TGTGCCAGCAGCTTAGTATTAGATACGCAGTATTTT. Complete variable domain (other parts from reference TRBV11-2 and TRBJ2-3): EAGVAQSPRYKIIEKRQSVAFWCNPISGHATLYWYQQILGQGPKLLIQFQNNGVVDDSQLPKDRFSAERLKGVDSTLKIQPAKLEDSAVYLCASSLVLDTQYFGPGTRLTVL.

This clonotype was observed a handful of times. This CDR3 reads CAIRSDRDGADTQYF. The CDR3 region has the DNA TGTGCCATCAGATCGGACAGGGATGGAGCAGATACGCAGTATTTT. The gene calls are TRBV10-3 and TRBJ2-3; 8 bases agree with TRBD1. The germline V gene has CDR1 ENHRY and CDR2 SYGVKD. The V segment lost 6 bases and the J segment 4 bases; nucleotides outside the gene matches: 9. This CDR3 has 15 amino acids.

The V call is TRBV5-1, the J call TRBJ2-3; perhaps TRBD1 as D (7 bases). V gave up 4 bases and J gave up 0 bases, with 15 bases separating them. The CDR3 length is 16 residues. Germline CDR1 SGHRS, CDR2 YFSETQ. CDR3 in DNA: TGCGCCAGCAGCGGAGGGCCAGGGGGGAGCACAGATACGCAGTATTTT. Translated: CASSGGPGGSTDTQYF.

Note on this clonotype: A much more abundant neighbour one base away suggests this may be a read error. This chain uses TRBV7-4 with TRBJ2-7; weak D call: TRBD2 (6 bases). V was cut by 4 bases and J by 6 bases, with 19 bases left in between. There are 15 residues in the CDR3. CDR1 and CDR2 from the germline V gene are SGHVT and SQSDAQ. Written as DNA, the CDR3 is TGTGCCAGCAGCTCCGAAGGGGACTCTACCTGCGAGCAGTACTTC. Translated, it gives CASSSEGDSTCEQYF.

This clonotype was observed a handful of times. The CDR3 DNA reads TGTGCCAGCAGTTTAACCCCCAGTGGGATTGAAGCTTTCTTT. Residues: CASSLTPSGIEAFF. This rearrangement joins TRBV27 to TRBJ1-1; no reliable D call. This CDR3 is 14 amino acids long. Germline V CDR1 and CDR2: MNHEY, SMNVEV (reference sequence). With 2 bases removed from V and 7 bases from J, the gap between germline ends came to 14 bases.

The V gene is TRBV20-1, the J gene TRBJ2-1, with 9 nucleotides matching TRBD2. The CDR3 has 14 residues. Germline lookup yields CDR1 DFQATT and CDR2 SNEGSKA (reference sequence). The CDR3 loop is CSAQRRGGSNEQFF. CDR3 DNA sequence: TGCAGCGCCCAAAGGCGGGGGGGGAGTAATGAGCAGTTCTTC.

In this sample, this clonotype turned up a few times. With a much larger clone just one base away, this may be a read error. The V call is TRBV10-2, the J call TRBJ2-7; TRBD1 or TRBD2 may be the D gene (6 bases each). Germline lookup yields CDR1 WSHSY and CDR2 SAAADI. The CDR3 consists of 14 residues. Here the CDR3 reads CAGRRGDRTEEQYF. The CDR3 region has the DNA TGCGCCGGCAGGAGGGGGGACCGAACGGAAGAGCAGTACTTC.

The V gene is TRBV5-1, the J gene TRBJ2-1, with D perhaps TRBD1 (7 bases). There are 14 residues in the CDR3. The germline V gene has CDR1 SGHRS and CDR2 YFSETQ. With 5 bases removed from V and 9 bases from J, the gap between germline ends came to 18 bases. This chain's CDR3 is CASREGAASGEQFF. The DNA for the CDR3 is TGCGCCAGCAGGGAGGGGGCGGCCTCTGGTGAGCAGTTCTTC. The full variable domain, completed using reference TRBV5-1 and TRBJ2-1, is KAGVTQTPRYLIKTRGQQVTLSCSPISGHRSVSWYQQTPGQGLQFLFEYFSETQRNKGNFPGRFSGRQFSNSRSEMNVSTLELGDSALYLCASREGAASGEQFFGPGTRLTVL.

The rearrangement uses TRBV12-3 or TRBV12-4 and TRBJ2-3, with 7 positions matching TRBD1. This CDR3 comprises 15 residues. Germline trimming cut 5 bases from V and 0 bases from J; bases unmatched to any gene: 5. The CDR3 protein is CASSATGVSTDTQYF. As DNA, the CDR3 is TGTGCCAGCAGTGCTACAGGGGTGAGCACAGATACGCAGTATTTT.

The rearrangement links TRBV27 to TRBJ2-1, with TRBD2 as a possible D gene (5 bases). The length of the CDR3 is 14 residues. Germline lookup yields CDR1 MNHEY and CDR2 SMNVEV (reference sequence). Trimming stripped 6 bases from V and 4 bases from J, with 13 bases between. Here the CDR3 reads CASRAELVYNEQFF. In DNA, the CDR3 is TGTGCCAGCAGGGCTGAACTAGTATACAATGAGCAGTTCTTC.

As for this clonotype: A much larger clone lies one base from this, so it may be a read error. The chain employs TRBV20-1 and TRBJ2-7; possible D gene TRBD2, 7 bases. CDR1 and CDR2 from the germline V gene are DFQATT and SNEGSKA (reference sequence). The CDR3 length is 15 residues. The V gene lost 4 bases and the J gene lost 5 bases, with 21 bases spanning the gap. CDR3 in amino acids: CSATRGGGGQNEQYF. The CDR3 bases are TGCAGTGCTACCAGAGGGGGGGGAGGTCAAAACGAGCAGTACTTC.

V gene TRBV25-1 combines with J gene TRBJ2-2, with 12 bases identical to TRBD2. CDR3 size: 17 residues. Unmatched junction bases numbered 4, after V lost 1 base and J lost 4 bases. Germline V gene sequence: CDR1 MGHDK, CDR2 SYGVNS. CDR3 coding DNA: TGTGCCAGCAGTGAATCCGGACTAGCGGGATCCACCGGGGAGCTGTTTTTT. Translated: CASSESGLAGSTGELFF. The variable domain in full, with the rest retrieved from reference TRBV25-1 and TRBJ2-2, is EADIYQTPRYLVIGTGKKITLECSQTMGHDKMYWYQQDPGMELHLIHYSYGVNSTEKGDLSSESTVSRIRTEHFPLTLESARPSHTSQYLCASSESGLAGSTGELFFGEGSRLTVL.

This clonotype was observed a handful of times. The J gene is TRBJ2-1, the V gene TRBV5-1, with 10 bases lining up with TRBD2. This CDR3 contains 15 residues. Germline CDR1 reads SGHRS; CDR2 reads YFSETQ. V trimming: 9 bases; J trimming: 4 bases; junction bases outside the gene matches: 10. The CDR3 DNA follows: TGCGCCACCCGACCTAGCGGGGGCCTATACAATGAGCAGTTCTTC. This encodes CATRPSGGLYNEQFF. The variable domain in full, with the rest retrieved from reference TRBV5-1 and TRBJ2-1, is KAGVTQTPRYLIKTRGQQVTLSCSPISGHRSVSWYQQTPGQGLQFLFEYFSETQRNKGNFPGRFSGRQFSNSRSEMNVSTLELGDSALYLCATRPSGGLYNEQFFGPGTRLTVL.

The chain uses TRBV12-3 or TRBV12-4 and TRBJ2-2; TRBD2 aligns across 10 bases. With 5 bases clipped from V and 4 bases from J, the junction kept 7 bases outside the gene matches. CDR3 length: 16 amino acids. The CDR3 loop is CASSVLAGAVTGELFF. For the CDR3, the DNA is TGTGCCAGCAGTGTCCTAGCGGGAGCGGTCACCGGGGAGCTGTTTTTT.

This clonotype was seen a few times. CDR3 sequence reads: CASSRNRGQEQYF. CDR3 coding DNA: TGTGCCAGCAGTCGTAACAGGGGGCAAGAGCAGTACTTC. The chain links TRBV28 to TRBJ2-4; 9 bases align to TRBD1. Germline lookup yields CDR1 MDHEN and CDR2 SYDVKM. V lost 5 bases and J lost 13; bases outside the gene matches: 9. The CDR3 runs to 13 residues.

In this sample, this clonotype turned up many times. This sequence joins TRBV20-1 and TRBJ2-1, with D possibly being TRBD1 (6 bases). CDR3 length: 16 residues. The V end lost 0 bases, the J end lost 7 bases, and 19 bases lay between the germline ends. CDR1 DFQATT and CDR2 SNEGSKA come from the germline V gene (reference sequence). The CDR3 spells CSARDPPRGVENEQFF. The CDR3, as DNA: TGCAGTGCTAGAGATCCGCCCAGGGGAGTTGAGAATGAGCAGTTCTTC.

The chain is built from TRBV6-5 and TRBJ2-1; 10 bases align to TRBD2. V lost 7 bases, J lost 8 bases, and 8 bases stayed unmatched. The CDR3 covers 14 residues. Germline CDR1 MNHEY, CDR2 SVGAGI. In nucleotides, the CDR3 is TGTGCCAGCACCAAACTAGCGGGAAACTATGAGCAGTTCTTC. Encoded protein: CASTKLAGNYEQFF.

This clonotype was observed at least ten times. The rearrangement uses TRBV12-3 or TRBV12-4 and TRBJ2-4, with 7 bases fitting TRBD1. J gave up 6 bases and V 6 bases, and 2 bases lay outside the gene matches. The CDR3 length is 12 residues. CDR3 sequence reads: CASSRDRNIQYF. CDR3 nucleotides: TGTGCCAGCAGCCGGGACAGAAACATTCAGTACTTC.

This sequence joins TRBV10-2 and TRBJ2-5; the match to TRBD2 covers 8 bases. Near its end, the DNA agrees better with TRBJ2-1, so the J call may be wrong. The CDR3 loop spans 13 amino acids. The germline V gene encodes CDR1 WSHSY and CDR2 SAAADI. The DNA of the CDR3 is TGCGCCAGCAATAGCGGGGAACAAGAGACCCAGTTCTTC. Protein product: CASNSGEQETQFF.

V gene TRBV5-1 combines with J gene TRBJ2-3, with D hard to call. V was trimmed by 4 bases and J by 0 bases, leaving 24 bases between them. From germline, CDR1 is SGHRS and CDR2 YFSETQ. This CDR3 is 19 amino acids long. The chain's CDR3 is CASSPKLTKAFASTDTQYF. The CDR3, as DNA: TGCGCCAGCAGCCCGAAACTAACCAAAGCCTTTGCTAGCACAGATACGCAGTATTTT.

The chain uses TRBV5-1 and TRBJ1-6; unclear D gene. Germline lookup yields CDR1 SGHRS and CDR2 YFSETQ. V dropped 0 bases and J dropped 7 bases, with 11 bases sitting between them. CDR3 length equals 15 residues. This chain's CDR3 is CASSLVALGNSPLHF. The DNA for the CDR3 is TGCGCCAGCAGCTTGGTAGCACTGGGAAATTCACCCCTCCACTTT.

This clonotype was detected a few times. The CDR3 is CSAEKSSGLTDTQYF. The CDR3 region has the DNA TGCAGTGCAGAAAAGTCTAGCGGGCTCACAGATACGCAGTATTTT. The V gene is TRBV20-1, the J gene TRBJ2-3; the match to TRBD2 covers 8 bases. V dropped 6 bases and J dropped 2; count of bases not matched to a gene: 10. The CDR3 runs to 15 residues. Germline assignment: CDR1 DFQATT and CDR2 SNEGSKA (reference sequence).